The 32 T cell receptor beta chains below all came from one sample that was sequenced in a study of cytomegalovirus exposure and HLA in healthy donors. In the PCR, 60 Vbeta and 13 Jbeta primers were used. This table comes from immunoSEQ multiplex PCR, and its TCRdb copy is limited to in-frame clones, with some not included. The top ten hold roughly 3.1% of the sample, which has fewer than 200,000 clones, more than 75% seen once. The sequencing sample was made of PBMCs. These receptors were collected from a man in his forties in good health and CMV-seropositive.

V gene TRBV30 combines with J gene TRBJ2-1, with TRBD2 matching 10 bases. Trimming cost V 2 bases and J 0 bases; bases outside gene matches: 4. In germline, CDR1 is GTSNPN, CDR2 SVGIG (reference sequence). The CDR3 is 16 amino acids. CDR3 amino acids: CAWSRTSGSSYNEQFF. CDR3 DNA: TGTGCCTGGAGTCGGACTAGCGGTAGCTCCTACAATGAGCAGTTCTTC.

The chain joins TRBV5-1 to TRBJ2-3, with D perhaps TRBD1 (6 bases). The CDR3 has 15 amino acids. Germline CDR1 is SGHRS and CDR2 is YFSETQ. The ends were cut back, 2 bases at V and 0 bases at J, with 10 bases in the middle. The CDR3 DNA is TGCGCCAGCAGCTTTGCAGGGGATAGCACAGATACGCAGTATTTT. It encodes CASSFAGDSTDTQYF.

The genes are TRBV29-1 and TRBJ2-1; tentatively, D is TRBD2 (5 bases). V lost 2 bases and J lost 4, with 15 bases in between. The CDR3 consists of 15 residues. Germline V gives CDR1 SQVTM, CDR2 ANQGSEA. The CDR3 DNA reads TGCAGCGTTGAACCTCTGGGAGTTGGGTACAATGAGCAGTTCTTC. Amino acid sequence: CSVEPLGVGYNEQFF.

The chain employs TRBV7-2 and TRBJ2-3; TRBD2 aligns across 8 bases. The CDR3 totals 12 residues. CDR1 and CDR2 (germline): SGHTA, FQGNSA. With 5 bases clipped from V and 11 bases from J, the junction kept 6 bases outside the gene matches. CDR3 in DNA: TGTGCCAGCAGCAAAGAAGGGACTAGGCAGTATTTT. Its protein is CASSKEGTRQYF.

The chain joins TRBV6-6 to TRBJ2-5; TRBD1 matches at 7 bases. The end of the DNA is better explained by TRBJ2-7, so the J call may be wrong. Looked up from germline, CDR1 is MNHNY and CDR2 is SVGAGI (reference sequence). The length of the CDR3 is 15 residues. CDR3: CASSYSPDRTYEQYF. CDR3 sequence (DNA): TGTGCCAGCAGTTACTCTCCGGACAGGACCTACGAGCAGTACTTC.

V usage is TRBV5-1 and J usage is TRBJ1-2, with D perhaps matching TRBD1 (6 bases). Per germline, CDR1 SGHRS and CDR2 YFSETQ. The V and J ends lost 2 bases and 1 base respectively, with 18 bases between them. The CDR3 length is 17 residues. The CDR3 reads CASSLSSNRVRNYGYTF. CDR3 bases: TGCGCCAGCAGCTTAAGCTCAAACAGGGTCCGTAACTATGGCTACACCTTC.

The chain has TRBV11-2 and TRBJ1-2; the D gene is possibly TRBD1 (5 bases). With 5 bases removed from V and 0 bases from J, the gap between germline ends came to 19 bases. The germline V gene has CDR1 SGHAT and CDR2 FQNNGV. CDR3 length: 17 amino acids. Written as DNA, the CDR3 is TGTGCCAGCAGCCCTGTTTGGGGCGGTGGAGCTAACTATGGCTACACCTTC. This codes for CASSPVWGGGANYGYTF.

A note on this clone: The junction and the germline gene differ at one end; a read error may be behind it. Written as DNA, the CDR3 is TGCGCCAGCAGCCAAGAGGTGGGCTCCCCGTGGTTC. It yields the protein CASSQEVGSPWF. The gene calls are TRBV4-1 and TRBJ2-7; unclear D gene. The germline V gene encodes CDR1 MGHRA and CDR2 YSYEKL. The CDR3 is 12 residues long.

The chain carries TRBV19 and TRBJ1-5; no firm D call. The V and J ends lost 5 bases and 0 bases respectively, with 17 bases between them. The CDR3 is 17 amino acids. In germline, CDR1 is LNHDA, CDR2 SQIVND (reference sequence). The CDR3 DNA reads TGTGCCAGTAGTCCGTCCGGAGGGCGCTATAGCAATCAGCCCCAGCATTTT. Its protein product is CASSPSGGRYSNQPQHF.

The table lists this clone with a few counts. The rearrangement links TRBV6-5 to TRBJ1-6; 7 bases align to TRBD1. CDR3 length equals 13 residues. V was pared by 5 bases and J by 10 bases, with 5 bases of the junction left unmatched. CDR1 MNHEY and CDR2 SVGAGI come from the germline V gene. The CDR3 nucleotides read TGTGCCAGCAGTAGGACAGGTGAATCACCCCTCCACTTT. Encoded protein: CASSRTGESPLHF.

The rearrangement joins TRBV6-5 to TRBJ1-1, with 9 positions matching TRBD1. Unmatched junction bases numbered 5, after V lost 6 bases and J lost 0 bases. Germline loops: CDR1 MNHEY, CDR2 SVGAGI. CDR3 size: 15 residues. Here the CDR3 DNA reads TGTGCCAGCAGCCGCGGACAGGGGTTGAACACTGAAGCTTTCTTT. It encodes CASSRGQGLNTEAFF.

This sequence joins TRBV5-1 and TRBJ1-4; D ambiguous. With 4 bases removed from V and 6 bases from J, the gap between germline ends came to 22 bases. The CDR3 contains 17 residues. Germline CDR1 is SGHRS and CDR2 is YFSETQ. The chain's CDR3 is CASSTNPSGYIDEKLFF. The CDR3 nucleotides read TGCGCCAGCAGCACTAACCCCTCGGGTTACATTGATGAAAAACTGTTTTTT.

Here the CDR3 DNA reads TGTGCCAGCAGTTTAGCGGTCACTAGCACAGATACGCAGTATTTT. Translated, it gives CASSLAVTSTDTQYF. J is TRBJ2-3 and V is TRBV28; D is unclear. The CDR3 contains 15 residues. Looked up from germline, CDR1 is MDHEN and CDR2 is SYDVKM. Trimming pared 2 bases from V and 0 bases from J, leaving 9 bases between.

The chain couples TRBV15 to TRBJ1-5, with 7 bases identical to TRBD1. CDR3 length equals 15 residues. Trimming removed 0 bases from V and 5 bases from J; junction bases left unmatched: 4. The germline CDR1 and CDR2 sequences are LNHNV and YYDKDF (reference sequence). In DNA, the CDR3 is TGTGCCACCAGCAGAGACAGGGGGACGTATCAGCCCCAGCATTTT. As protein: CATSRDRGTYQPQHF.

This chain uses TRBV11-2 with TRBJ2-7, with no clear D. The CDR3 has 15 residues. Trimming cost V 0 bases and J 7 bases, with 16 bases left between them. CDR1 is SGHAT and CDR2 is FQNNGV in the germline V gene. The CDR3 sequence: CASSLDSGRSVEQYF. DNA for the CDR3: TGTGCCAGCAGCTTAGATTCTGGCCGATCTGTGGAGCAGTACTTC.

The CDR3 sequence: CASSSVQETQYF. Here the CDR3 DNA reads TGCGCCAGCAGCTCCGTCCAAGAGACCCAGTACTTC. The genes are TRBV5-1 and TRBJ2-5; D is undetermined. Trimming removed 3 bases from V and 1 base from J, with 4 bases in between. In germline, CDR1 is SGHRS, CDR2 YFSETQ. CDR3 length: 12 amino acids.

This clone has only one observation. CDR3 sequence (DNA): TGTGCCAGCAGCAGCTTGTGGACAGGGTTATTGAACACTGAAGCTTTCTTT. Translated: CASSSLWTGLLNTEAFF. The chain links TRBV7-3 to TRBJ1-1, with 8 bases matching TRBD1. Looked up from germline, CDR1 is SGHTA and CDR2 is FQGTGA. The CDR3 is 17 residues long. With V trimmed by 5 bases and J by 0 bases, 11 bases remained unmatched.

This rearrangement joins TRBV4-1 to TRBJ2-3; 9 bases line up with TRBD2. Germline V gives CDR1 MGHRA, CDR2 YSYEKL. The CDR3 runs to 19 residues. The V segment lost 0 bases and the J segment 5 bases; nucleotides outside the gene matches: 15. The CDR3 sequence is CASSQDMGFAGGPIDTQYF. CDR3 nucleotides: TGCGCCAGCAGCCAAGATATGGGGTTTGCGGGAGGGCCGATAGATACGCAGTATTTT.

The chain has TRBV5-1 and TRBJ2-2; 8 bases align to TRBD2. J was trimmed by 0 bases and V by 5 bases; bases with no gene match: 3. Germline V gene lookup returns CDR1 SGHRS and CDR2 YFSETQ. This CDR3 contains 15 residues. The CDR3 loop is CASSKTSANTGELFF. The CDR3 DNA reads TGCGCCAGCAGTAAGACTAGCGCGAACACCGGGGAGCTGTTTTTT.

V and J are TRBV10-3 and TRBJ2-1; D is uncertain. The germline CDR1 and CDR2 sequences are ENHRY and SYGVKD. This CDR3 comprises 11 residues. V was clipped by 0 bases and J by 9 bases, with 3 bases between them. The CDR3 loop reads CAISESVEQFF. CDR3 DNA sequence: TGTGCCATCAGTGAGTCCGTTGAGCAGTTCTTC.

The chain combines TRBV10-3 with TRBJ2-1; TRBD1 matches 7 bases. The germline gives CDR1 ENHRY, CDR2 SYGVKD. V was pared by 5 bases and J by 0 bases, with 7 bases of the junction left unmatched. There are 16 residues in the CDR3. The CDR3 bases are TGTGCCATCAGTCCTGACAGGGCTAGCTCCTACAATGAGCAGTTCTTC. This encodes CAISPDRASSYNEQFF.

The rearrangement joins TRBV27 to TRBJ2-3; D is unresolved. Trimming left V 8 bases short and J 2 bases short, with 17 bases between. CDR3 size: 15 residues. Germline loops: CDR1 MNHEY, CDR2 SMNVEV (reference sequence). This CDR3 is CASRKPKDYTDTQYF. In DNA form, the CDR3 reads TGTGCCAGCCGAAAGCCCAAAGATTACACAGATACGCAGTATTTT.

This clone has a handful of counts. The DNA for the CDR3 is TGTGCCAGCACAAAAGAACAGGGTGGGGAAAAACTGTTTTTT. This translates into CASTKEQGGEKLFF. The chain has TRBV2 and TRBJ1-4; TRBD1 might be the D (6 bases). The V gene lost 7 bases and the J gene lost 8 bases, with 17 bases spanning the gap. CDR1 SNHLY and CDR2 FYNNEI come from the germline V gene. The CDR3 covers 14 residues.

The chain employs TRBV28 and TRBJ1-6; 7 bases match TRBD1. The germline V gene has CDR1 MDHEN and CDR2 SYDVKM. This CDR3 comprises 15 residues. V dropped 5 bases and J dropped 4; count of bases not matched to a gene: 5. The CDR3 here is CASSPPGGYNSPLHF. The CDR3 DNA sequence: TGTGCCAGCAGTCCCCCAGGGGGATATAATTCACCCCTCCACTTT.

This clone is a singleton in its sample. The genes are TRBV5-4 and TRBJ2-7; D is possibly TRBD1 (5 bases). In germline, CDR1 is SGHNT, CDR2 YYREEE (reference sequence). The V end was cut by 4 bases, the J end by 5 bases, with 19 bases between. This CDR3 is built from 15 residues. The CDR3 is CASSVQATLGNEQYF. As DNA, the CDR3 is TGTGCCAGCAGCGTACAGGCGACCTTAGGGAACGAGCAGTACTTC.

DNA for the CDR3: TGCGCCAGCAGTTGGGGGGTCGATCAGCCCCAGCATTTT. Translated, it gives CASSWGVDQPQHF. The chain links TRBV5-1 to TRBJ1-5; D may be TRBD1 (5 bases). V lost 5 bases and J lost 5, with 11 bases in between. CDR3 length: 13 residues. CDR1 is SGHRS, CDR2 YFSETQ, per germline.

The genes are TRBV6-1 and TRBJ2-7; 9 bases map to TRBD2. Germline CDR1 is MNHNS and CDR2 is SASEGT. Trimming at V came to 7 bases and at J to 4 bases, leaving 8 bases not matched to a gene. This CDR3 contains 14 residues. The CDR3 DNA sequence: TGTGCCAGCACCCTCAGCGGGGGGAAGTACGAGCAGTACTTC. Protein product: CASTLSGGKYEQYF.

The chain recombines TRBV29-1 with TRBJ2-2; 7 nucleotides match TRBD1. The V gene's germline CDR1 is SQVTM and CDR2 ANQGSEA. This CDR3 has 12 residues. Unmatched junction bases numbered 2, after V lost 3 bases and J lost 7 bases. The CDR3 sequence is CSVDQGDGELFF. The CDR3 DNA sequence: TGCAGCGTTGATCAGGGGGACGGGGAGCTGTTTTTT.

The chain carries TRBV6-1 and TRBJ2-7; 7 bases map to TRBD2. The CDR3 runs 18 residues. Germline V gene lookup returns CDR1 MNHNS and CDR2 SASEGT. J gave up 5 bases and V 2 bases, and 18 bases lay outside the gene matches. CDR3 DNA sequence: TGTGCCAGCAGTGAAACGACAGTAGATCTAGCCGGGAGGCACGAGCAGTACTTC. The encoded protein is CASSETTVDLAGRHEQYF.

The rearrangement uses TRBV14 and TRBJ1-2; D possibly corresponds to TRBD1 (5 bases). The CDR3 runs 13 residues. Germline-derived CDR1 and CDR2 are SGHDN and FVKESK. Trimming pared 0 bases from V and 8 bases from J, leaving 10 bases between. The CDR3 protein is CASSQDWGDGYTF. The CDR3 DNA follows: TGTGCCAGCAGCCAAGATTGGGGGGACGGCTACACCTTC.

This clone was seen just once. The rearrangement uses TRBV18 and TRBJ2-7; 10 bases agree with TRBD2. Trimming cost V 3 bases and J 5 bases; bases outside gene matches: 13. The CDR3 contains 17 residues. Per germline, CDR1 KGHSH and CDR2 LQKENI. CDR3 nucleotides: TGTGCCAGCTCACCCTCGGCTAGCGGGAGTACGGGGAACGAGCAGTACTTC. Protein product: CASSPSASGSTGNEQYF. The full variable domain, completed using reference TRBV18 and TRBJ2-7, is NAGVMQNPRHLVRRRGQEARLRCSPMKGHSHVYWYRQLPEEGLKFMVYLQKENIIDESGMPKERFSAEFPKEGPSILRIQQVVRGDSAAYFCASSPSASGSTGNEQYFGPGTRLTVT.

The chain is built from TRBV11-2 and TRBJ2-3, with D tentatively TRBD2 (6 bases). V lost 5 bases and J lost 4, with 13 bases in between. The germline V gene has CDR1 SGHAT and CDR2 FQNNGV. The CDR3 covers 14 residues. The CDR3 loop reads CASSREFIPDTQYF. The CDR3 coding sequence is TGTGCCAGCAGCCGGGAGTTTATTCCAGATACGCAGTATTTT.